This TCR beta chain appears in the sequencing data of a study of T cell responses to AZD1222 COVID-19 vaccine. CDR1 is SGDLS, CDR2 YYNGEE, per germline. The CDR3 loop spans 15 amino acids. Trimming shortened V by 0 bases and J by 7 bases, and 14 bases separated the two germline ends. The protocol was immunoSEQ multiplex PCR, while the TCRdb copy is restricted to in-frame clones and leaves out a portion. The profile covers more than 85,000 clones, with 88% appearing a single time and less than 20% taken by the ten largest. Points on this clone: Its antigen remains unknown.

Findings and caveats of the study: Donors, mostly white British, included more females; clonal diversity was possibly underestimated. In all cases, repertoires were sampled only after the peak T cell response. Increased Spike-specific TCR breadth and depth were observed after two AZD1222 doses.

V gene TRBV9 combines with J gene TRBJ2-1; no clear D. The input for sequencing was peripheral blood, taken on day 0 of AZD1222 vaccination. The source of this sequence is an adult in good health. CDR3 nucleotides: TGTGCCAGCAGCGTAGGGAAGTCCTTTGGGAATGAGCAGTTCTTC. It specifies CASSVGKSFGNEQFF.